This T cell receptor beta chain was identified during a study of beta chain features in type 1 diabetes. Study summary: Age, gender and cell yields were similar between patients and healthy donors.

Points on this clone: The antigen is not known.

General observations from the study: A moderate, significant TCRB CDR3 shortening appeared in type 1 diabetes across four CD4+ subsets. For TCRB rearrangement, an influence of HLA type remained unresolved here.

V gave up 0 bases and J gave up 4 bases; unmatched junction bases: 6. Germline values: CDR1 SGDLS, CDR2 YYNGEE. The CDR3 contains 15 residues. What was sequenced were expressed TCRB transcripts, since all of the isolated RNA had been reverse transcribed. The protocol was immunoSEQ multiplex PCR, while the TCRdb copy is restricted to in-frame clones and leaves out a portion. The sample has approximately 360,000 clones, 10% to 15% seen once. Sequenced: naive CD4+ T cells from blood. The chain uses TRBV9 and TRBJ1-2, with 7 nucleotides matching TRBD1. The clonotype was recovered from a woman younger than 30 with type 1 diabetes. The CDR3 DNA is TGTGCCAGCAGCGTAGAAGGGACAGTTACCTATGGCTACACCTTC. Translated: CASSVEGTVTYGYTF.